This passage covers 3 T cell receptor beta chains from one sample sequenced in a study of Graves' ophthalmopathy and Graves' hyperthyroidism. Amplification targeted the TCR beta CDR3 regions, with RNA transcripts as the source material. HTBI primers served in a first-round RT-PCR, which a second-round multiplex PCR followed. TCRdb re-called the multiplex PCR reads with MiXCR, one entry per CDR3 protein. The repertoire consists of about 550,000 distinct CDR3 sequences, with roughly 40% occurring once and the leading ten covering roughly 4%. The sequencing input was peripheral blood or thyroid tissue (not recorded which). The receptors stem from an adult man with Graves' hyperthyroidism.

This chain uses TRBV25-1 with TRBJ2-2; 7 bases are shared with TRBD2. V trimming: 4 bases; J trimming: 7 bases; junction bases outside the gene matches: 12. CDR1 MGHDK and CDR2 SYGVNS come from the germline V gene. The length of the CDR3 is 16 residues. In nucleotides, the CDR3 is TGTGCCAGCAGTGCTAGGGGTGGGAGGGCCGTCGGGGAGCTGTTTTTT. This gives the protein CASSARGGRAVGELFF.

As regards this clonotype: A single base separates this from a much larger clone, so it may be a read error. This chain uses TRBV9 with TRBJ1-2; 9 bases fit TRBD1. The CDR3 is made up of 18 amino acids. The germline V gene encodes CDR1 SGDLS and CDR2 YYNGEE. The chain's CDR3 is CANSPHPGQGPIDYGYTF. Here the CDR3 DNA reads TGTGCCAACAGCCCGCATCCGGGACAGGGACCTATTGACTATGGCTACACCTTC.

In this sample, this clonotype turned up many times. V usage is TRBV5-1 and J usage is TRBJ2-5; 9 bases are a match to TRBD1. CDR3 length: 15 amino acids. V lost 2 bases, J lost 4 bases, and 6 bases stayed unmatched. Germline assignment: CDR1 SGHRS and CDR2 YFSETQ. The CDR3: CASSLGTGLVETQYF. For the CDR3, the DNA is TGCGCCAGCAGCTTAGGGACAGGGCTTGTAGAGACCCAGTACTTC.